Listed here are 30 T cell receptor beta chains from one sample, sequenced in a study of cytomegalovirus exposure and HLA in healthy donors. The study ran its PCR with 60 Vbeta and 13 Jbeta primers. The assay was immunoSEQ multiplex PCR, and TCRdb's table has in-frame clones only and misses some. The sample includes roughly 93,000 clones, approximately 80% of them seen just once. Material: PBMCs. These receptors came from a man in his forties in good health and CMV-seronegative.

J is TRBJ1-2 and V is TRBV7-9, with no clear D. The V gene's germline CDR1 is SEHNR and CDR2 FQNEAQ (reference sequence). Trimming took off 5 bases at V and 6 bases at J, with 16 bases between the two ends. The CDR3 covers 14 residues. The DNA for the CDR3 is TGTGCCAGCAGCCTACCGGCCCTGAGCGATGGCTACACCTTC. Its translation: CASSLPALSDGYTF.

This chain links TRBV5-6 with TRBJ1-3; D is possibly TRBD1 (5 bases). With 1 base removed from V and 3 bases from J, the gap between germline ends came to 8 bases. This CDR3 comprises 14 residues. In germline, CDR1 is SGHDT, CDR2 YYEEEE. The CDR3 DNA is TGTGCCAGCAGCTTGAGGGGCTTTGGAAACACCATATATTTT. This gives the protein CASSLRGFGNTIYF.

This clone was observed once. J is TRBJ1-1 and V is TRBV28, with a possible D match to TRBD1 (5 bases). The germline V gene encodes CDR1 MDHEN and CDR2 SYDVKM. There are 11 residues in the CDR3. The CDR3 sequence is CALSQGTEAFF. CDR3 nucleotides: TGTGCACTAAGCCAGGGCACTGAAGCTTTCTTT.

V is TRBV6-6 and J is TRBJ2-1; possible D gene TRBD2, 5 bases. Germline V gene lookup returns CDR1 MNHNY and CDR2 SVGAGI (reference sequence). This CDR3 region has 14 residues. V was shortened by 5 bases and J by 7 bases, with 15 bases between the two germline ends. This chain's CDR3 is CASSVTSEENEQFF. DNA for the CDR3: TGTGCCAGCAGTGTCACGTCGGAGGAAAATGAGCAGTTCTTC.

The chain has TRBV27 and TRBJ1-1; the D gene is possibly TRBD1 (5 bases). The V end was cut by 0 bases, the J end by 4 bases, with 12 bases between. The V gene's germline CDR1 is MNHEY and CDR2 SMNVEV (reference sequence). CDR3 length: 15 amino acids. The CDR3 coding sequence is TGTGCCAGCAGTTTATCCCTCGGGGGGTTCACTGAAGCTTTCTTT. This encodes CASSLSLGGFTEAFF.

This chain links TRBV27 with TRBJ2-5, with D perhaps TRBD1 (5 bases). Germline V gene data show CDR1 as MNHEY and CDR2 as SMNVEV (reference sequence). V was cut by 2 bases and J by 4 bases, with 11 bases left in between. The CDR3 spans 14 residues. CDR3 sequence reads: CASSLGRVAETQYF. CDR3 sequence (DNA): TGTGCCAGCAGTTTAGGCAGGGTGGCAGAGACCCAGTACTTC.

The CDR3: CASSFASKYNEQFF. For the CDR3, the DNA is TGTGCCAGCAGCTTTGCTAGTAAGTACAATGAGCAGTTCTTC. The V and J genes are TRBV7-9 and TRBJ2-1; D is uncertain. The CDR3 is made up of 14 amino acids. Trimming pared 3 bases from V and 4 bases from J, leaving 10 bases between. The germline CDR1 and CDR2 sequences are SEHNR and FQNEAQ (reference sequence).

The rearrangement links TRBV4-2 to TRBJ2-4; 8 nucleotides line up with TRBD2. CDR3 length equals 15 residues. Germline V gives CDR1 LGHNA, CDR2 YNFKEQ. After removal of 0 bases from V and 7 bases from J, the junction contained 5 bases not matched to a gene. The CDR3 bases are TGTGCCAGCAGCCAAGATTCGGGGGGGCCTAACATTCAGTACTTC. Protein sequence: CASSQDSGGPNIQYF.

V and J are TRBV10-3 and TRBJ2-2; the D gene is possibly TRBD1 (5 bases). There are 14 residues in the CDR3. Trimming left V 6 bases short and J 1 base short, with 9 bases between. Germline V gives CDR1 ENHRY, CDR2 SYGVKD. CDR3: CAIRATVNTGELFF. For the CDR3, the DNA is TGTGCCATCAGGGCGACAGTGAACACCGGGGAGCTGTTTTTT.

This clone came up a few times. The chain carries TRBV4-3 and TRBJ1-2; D is perhaps TRBD1 (5 bases). Germline assignment: CDR1 LGHNA and CDR2 YSLEER. The CDR3 is 15 amino acids. The V and J ends lost 2 bases and 6 bases respectively, with 16 bases between them. CDR3 region: CASSQSSGGRDGYTF. CDR3 sequence (DNA): TGCGCCAGCAGCCAATCTTCGGGGGGAAGGGATGGCTACACCTTC.

This chain connects TRBV9 to TRBJ2-2; 8 nucleotides agree with TRBD1. The CDR3 totals 16 residues. V dropped 2 bases and J dropped 6; count of bases not matched to a gene: 9. Germline CDR1 reads SGDLS; CDR2 reads YYNGEE. The CDR3 bases are TGTGCCAGCAGCGTTAAGGCTCAGGGGGCTGCCGGGGAGCTGTTTTTT. The encoded protein is CASSVKAQGAAGELFF.

The V and J genes are TRBV4-3 and TRBJ1-3; tentative D call: TRBD1 (6 bases). CDR1 and CDR2 (germline): LGHNA, YSLEER. Trimming left V 3 bases short and J 3 bases short, with 12 bases between. The length of the CDR3 is 15 residues. The CDR3: CASSQTGTHGNTIYF. The DNA of the CDR3 is TGCGCCAGCAGCCAGACCGGGACACATGGAAACACCATATATTTT.

The chain carries TRBV4-1 and TRBJ2-7; possible D gene TRBD1, 6 bases. The CDR3 has 13 residues. The V end lost 8 bases, the J end lost 3 bases, and 14 bases lay between the germline ends. Germline CDR1 is MGHRA and CDR2 is YSYEKL. CDR3 nucleotides: TGCGCCAGCGGGGACAAAGGGGGCTACGAGCAGTACTTC. It is translated as CASGDKGGYEQYF.

The rearrangement uses TRBV5-4 and TRBJ2-5; a possible D gene is TRBD1 (6 bases). V lost 4 bases to trimming and J lost 2 bases, with 12 bases between them. The CDR3 consists of 14 residues. Germline assignment: CDR1 SGHNT and CDR2 YYREEE (reference sequence). In DNA form, the CDR3 reads TGTGCCAGCAGCCTAAGACAGGAACAAGAGACCCAGTACTTC. Its translation: CASSLRQEQETQYF.

The chain combines TRBV7-7 with TRBJ2-7; 9 positions match TRBD1. J gave up 5 bases and V 1 base, and 12 bases lay outside the gene matches. The CDR3 is made up of 17 amino acids. The germline V gene has CDR1 SSHAT and CDR2 FNYEAQ (reference sequence). CDR3 bases: TGTGCCAGCAGCTTAGAACCTAAGTGGACAGGGGAGAACGAGCAGTACTTC. Translation: CASSLEPKWTGENEQYF. Variable domain in full (rest from reference TRBV7-7 and TRBJ2-7): GAGVSQSPRYKVTKRGQDVTLRCDPISSHATLYWYQQALGQGPEFLTYFNYEAQPDKSGLPSDRFSAERPEGSISTLTIQRTEQRDSAMYRCASSLEPKWTGENEQYFGPGTRLTVT.

The V and J genes are TRBV7-3 and TRBJ1-6; 8 nucleotides agree with TRBD1. CDR1 and CDR2 from the germline V gene are SGHTA and FQGTGA. J lost 4 bases, V lost 5 bases, and 7 bases had no gene match. The CDR3 runs 16 residues. The CDR3 is CASSLLGTGYNSPLHF. The DNA for the CDR3 is TGTGCCAGCAGCCTACTAGGGACAGGATATAATTCACCCCTCCACTTT.

This chain uses TRBV4-2 with TRBJ2-3; possibly TRBD2 for D (7 bases). The CDR3 sequence is 17 residues long. The germline V gene has CDR1 LGHNA and CDR2 YNFKEQ. The V end was cut by 0 bases, the J end by 4 bases, with 17 bases between. CDR3 amino acids: CASSQDHSGGEADTQYF. The CDR3 nucleotides are TGTGCCAGCAGCCAAGATCATTCGGGGGGCGAGGCAGATACGCAGTATTTT.

V and J are TRBV4-3 and TRBJ2-2, with TRBD1 identical over 10 bases. The ends lost 3 bases at V and 5 bases at J; junction bases unmatched: 9. CDR1 and CDR2 from the germline V gene are LGHNA and YSLEER. The CDR3 has 17 amino acids. The chain's CDR3 is CASSQGGQGIWTGELFF. The CDR3 DNA sequence: TGCGCCAGCAGCCAGGGGGGACAGGGGATTTGGACCGGGGAGCTGTTTTTT.

The rearrangement joins TRBV5-1 to TRBJ1-2; 8 nucleotides agree with TRBD1. V shed 4 bases, J shed 5 bases, and the junction held 4 bases outside the gene matches. CDR1 SGHRS and CDR2 YFSETQ come from the germline V gene. The CDR3 consists of 13 residues. This CDR3 reads CASSPGGEYGYTF. The CDR3, as DNA: TGCGCCAGCAGCCCAGGGGGCGAGTATGGCTACACCTTC.

The rearrangement joins TRBV9 to TRBJ2-7, with TRBD2 matching 7 bases. CDR3 length: 15 residues. V lost 4 bases, J lost 2 bases, and 9 bases stayed unmatched. Germline V CDR1 and CDR2: SGDLS, YYNGEE. The CDR3 here is CASSPAGTGTYEQYF. CDR3 in DNA: TGTGCCAGCAGCCCAGCGGGGACTGGGACCTACGAGCAGTACTTC. Variable domain in full (rest from reference TRBV9 and TRBJ2-7): DSGVTQTPKHLITATGQRVTLRCSPRSGDLSVYWYQQSLDQGLQFLIQYYNGEERAKGNILERFSAQQFPDLHSELNLSSLELGDSALYFCASSPAGTGTYEQYFGPGTRLTVT.

The chain has TRBV30 and TRBJ2-5; 11 bases are a match to TRBD2. From germline, CDR1 is GTSNPN and CDR2 SVGIG (reference sequence). The CDR3 spans 14 residues. V was pared by 2 bases and J by 3 bases, with 2 bases of the junction left unmatched. In nucleotides, the CDR3 is TGTGCCTGGAGTATGGGACTAGCGGAAGAGACCCAGTACTTC. Translation: CAWSMGLAEETQYF.

The gene calls are TRBV4-3 and TRBJ1-1, with D unresolved. Trimming shortened V by 1 base and J by 1 base, and 7 bases separated the two germline ends. CDR3 length: 14 amino acids. The germline gives CDR1 LGHNA, CDR2 YSLEER. The CDR3 DNA reads TGCGCCAGCAGCCAAGTCGAGGGGAACACTGAAGCTTTCTTT. This translates into CASSQVEGNTEAFF.

In its sample, this clone was seen a few times. This sequence joins TRBV6-1 and TRBJ1-2, with D possibly TRBD1 on 5 matching bases. CDR1 MNHNS and CDR2 SASEGT come from the germline V gene. CDR3 length: 12 residues. The V gene lost 7 bases and the J gene lost 6 bases, with 12 bases spanning the gap. The CDR3 region has the DNA TGTGCCAGCAATGACAGACTGGATGGCTACACCTTC. Protein sequence: CASNDRLDGYTF.

This chain's CDR3 is CASSQGAVEQYF. The CDR3 DNA follows: TGTGCCAGTAGTCAGGGGGCGGTTGAGCAGTACTTC. The chain is built from TRBV19 and TRBJ2-7; TRBD1 matches 8 bases. The CDR3 totals 12 residues. V trimming: 5 bases; J trimming: 7 bases; junction bases outside the gene matches: 4. Germline V gene sequence: CDR1 LNHDA, CDR2 SQIVND (reference sequence).

The chain links TRBV7-8 to TRBJ2-3; 8 bases fit TRBD2. Germline V lookup: CDR1 SGHVS, CDR2 FQNEAQ. The V gene end was trimmed by 9 bases and the J gene end by 0 bases; junction bases not matched to a gene: 8. The CDR3 is 15 residues long. The CDR3 coding sequence is TGTGCCAGTAAGATAGCGGGGTCTAGCACAGATACGCAGTATTTT. Its translation is CASKIAGSSTDTQYF.

The CDR3 coding sequence is TGTGCCAGCAGCTTAAATCCTGGCGGCGAGCAGTACTTC. It translates to CASSLNPGGEQYF. V gene TRBV7-2 combines with J gene TRBJ2-7; D gene unclear. Germline V lookup: CDR1 SGHTA, CDR2 FQGNSA. The CDR3 spans 13 residues. Trimming took off 2 bases at V and 6 bases at J, with 11 bases between the two ends.

The chain links TRBV6-5 to TRBJ1-3; D ambiguous. This CDR3 has 14 residues. V shed 6 bases and J shed 0 bases, with 9 bases lying between them. The germline CDR1 and CDR2 sequences are MNHEY and SVGAGI. The CDR3 DNA is TGTGCCAGCAGACGACTGAGCTCTGGAAACACCATATATTTT. Its translation is CASRRLSSGNTIYF.

The chain links TRBV7-3 to TRBJ2-2, with D uncertain. Germline V gene sequence: CDR1 SGHTA, CDR2 FQGTGA. The CDR3 spans 13 residues. Trimming shortened V by 7 bases and J by 0 bases, and 6 bases separated the two germline ends. For the CDR3, the DNA is TGTGCCAGCACGCGGACGAACACCGGGGAGCTGTTTTTT. This translates into CASTRTNTGELFF. The whole variable domain, remainder taken from reference TRBV7-3 and TRBJ2-2, is GAGVSQTPSNKVTEKGKYVELRCDPISGHTALYWYRQSLGQGPEFLIYFQGTGAADDSGLPNDRFFAVRPEGSVSTLKIQRTERGDSAVYLCASTRTNTGELFFGEGSRLTVL.

This clone was observed a single time. The chain employs TRBV27 and TRBJ2-7; weak D call: TRBD1 (5 bases). This CDR3 is 15 amino acids long. The germline V gene encodes CDR1 MNHEY and CDR2 SMNVEV (reference sequence). The V end lost 3 bases, the J end lost 2 bases, and 14 bases lay between the germline ends. CDR3 protein: CASSLGLGRAYEQYF. As DNA, the CDR3 is TGTGCCAGCAGTTTGGGCCTTGGCAGGGCCTACGAGCAGTACTTC.

The chain carries TRBV19 and TRBJ2-7, with 9 bases that match TRBD1. Germline CDR1 reads LNHDA; CDR2 reads SQIVND (reference sequence). The CDR3 extends over 13 amino acids. V lost 6 bases and J lost 6; bases outside the gene matches: 6. CDR3 in DNA: TGTGCCAGTAGCCAGGGACAGGGAGCCGAGCAGTACTTC. Translating it yields CASSQGQGAEQYF.